This T cell receptor (beta chain) comes out of a study of T cell responses to AZD1222 COVID-19 vaccine. The junction had 5 bases not matched to a gene; V was cut back by 2 bases and J by 2 bases. Germline CDR1 is MNHNS and CDR2 is SASEGT. The length of the CDR3 is 16 residues. Comment on this clone: The antigen is not known.

Only in-frame clones appear in the TCRdb table, and some are missing; sequencing was by immunoSEQ multiplex PCR. This sample carries around 100,000 clones, 80% to 95% of them seen once, and the ten largest clones take 1.5% to 2%. Findings and limits, study-wide: Sampling that yielded the repertoires occurred only after the peak T cell response. Possibly, clonal diversity was underestimated; donors were largely white British and included more females. Vaccine-associated CD4 TCRs ranged over spike, dominating at 160-218 and 743-854. Just 6 or 7 people given AZD1222 tested seropositive at baseline.

This clonotype was sampled from an adult in good health. Source: peripheral blood, taken on day 0 of AZD1222 vaccination. The V gene is TRBV6-1, the J gene TRBJ2-4; 8 nucleotides match TRBD1. The CDR3 DNA reads TGTGCCAGCAGTGAATCTACAGGGGGAACCAAAAACATTCAGTACTTC. It codes for CASSESTGGTKNIQYF.